These T cell receptor beta chains were read from a single sample in a study of blood T cell repertoires in COVID-19. Libraries were prepared by immunoSEQ multiplex PCR; TCRdb keeps only in-frame clonotypes and omits some of them. This table holds 250,000 or so clones, more than 75% found once. Sequencing was done on a sample of PBMCs or T cells enriched from blood (not recorded which). The receptors were gathered from a woman younger than 30 who had recovered from COVID-19. The CDR3 runs from the conserved cysteine through the conserved F or W. A D gene is named only where the DNA matches it firmly. A row's size may be missing; if present it is once, few, many or a size class.

size: .
D: .
J: TRBJ1-6
V: TRBV12-3/TRBV12-4
DNA: TGTGCCAGCAGCCCCGGTTTCCCCCTCCACTTT
CDR3: CASSPGFPLHF

size: .
D: .
J: TRBJ1-3
V: TRBV5-6
DNA: TGTGCCAGCAGCTTGGCGGGTCCCGGGGGGGACACCATATATTTT
CDR3: CASSLAGPGGDTIYF

size: .
D: .
J: TRBJ1-1
V: TRBV12-5
DNA: TGTGCTAGTGGTTTGGTACTTTCCGACAGCCTGAACACTGAAGCTTTCTTT
CDR3: CASGLVLSDSLNTEAFF

size: .
D: .
J: TRBJ1-2
V: TRBV19
DNA: TGTGCCAGTAAGAGCCAGGGGACGCCTAATAACTATGGCTACACCTTC
CDR3: CASKSQGTPNNYGYTF

size: .
D: .
J: TRBJ2-7
V: TRBV6-5
DNA: TGTGCCAGCAGTTCCTCGGCCCTCCTTGAGCAGTACTTC
CDR3: CASSSSALLEQYF

size: once
D: .
J: TRBJ2-7
V: TRBV27
DNA: TGTGCCAGCAGTTTTCGTCCGGTCGACTACGAGCAGTACTTC
CDR3: CASSFRPVDYEQYF

size: .
D: TRBD1
J: TRBJ1-1
V: TRBV18
DNA: TGTGCCAGCTCACCCATCCCGGGACAGGGAGGCACTGAAGCTTTCTTT
CDR3: CASSPIPGQGGTEAFF

size: .
D: TRBD1
J: TRBJ2-7
V: TRBV28
DNA: TGTGCCAGCAGTTTATCTACAGGGGTCTCTTACGAGCAGTACTTC
CDR3: CASSLSTGVSYEQYF

size: once
D: .
J: TRBJ2-7
V: TRBV7-9
DNA: TGTGCCAGCAGCTCTAAGACAGACTACGAGCAGTACTTC
CDR3: CASSSKTDYEQYF

size: .
D: TRBD2
J: TRBJ2-5
V: TRBV18
DNA: TGTGCCAGCTCACCACCGGCTAGCGGGGTACTAGAAGAGACCCAGTACTTC
CDR3: CASSPPASGVLEETQYF

size: .
D: TRBD1
J: TRBJ2-3
V: TRBV5-1
DNA: TGCGCCAGCAGCGACAGGGAGACCTCAGATACGCAGTATTTT
CDR3: CASSDRETSDTQYF

size: .
D: .
J: TRBJ1-1
V: TRBV9
DNA: TGTGCCAGCAGGGGCGGCAGGGAAGCTGAAGCTTTCTTT
CDR3: CASRGGREAEAFF

size: .
D: TRBD1
J: TRBJ1-5
V: TRBV20-1
DNA: TGCAGTTTGACAGGGAAGCAGCCCCAGCATTTT
CDR3: CSLTGKQPQHF

size: .
D: .
J: TRBJ1-6
V: TRBV9
DNA: TGTGCCAGCAGCGCCCCCGGAGGGCGCAATTCACCCCTCCACTTT
CDR3: CASSAPGGRNSPLHF

size: .
D: .
J: TRBJ1-1
V: TRBV12-3/TRBV12-4
DNA: TGTGCCAGCAGCCCGCGAGGTCTTGAAGCTTTCTTT
CDR3: CASSPRGLEAFF

size: .
D: .
J: TRBJ1-2
V: TRBV12-3/TRBV12-4
DNA: TGTGCCAGCAGAGACACCCACTATGGCTACACCTTC
CDR3: CASRDTHYGYTF

size: once
D: TRBD1
J: TRBJ1-4
V: TRBV7-9
DNA: TGTGCCAGCAGCTTAGCGCGGGACAGGGCCCACGAAAAACTGTTTTTT
CDR3: CASSLARDRAHEKLFF

size: once
D: TRBD1
J: TRBJ2-1
V: TRBV7-2
DNA: TGTGCCAGCAGCCTACAACAGGGGGCCCCGAATGAGCAGTTCTTC
CDR3: CASSLQQGAPNEQFF

size: .
D: TRBD1
J: TRBJ2-2
V: TRBV3-1/TRBV3-2
DNA: TGTGCCAGCAGACAACAGGGGCGGACCGGGGAGCTGTTTTTT
CDR3: CASRQQGRTGELFF

size: .
D: .
J: TRBJ2-5
V: TRBV4-1
DNA: TGCGCCAGCAGCCCTCCCCCTAGCGGACAGATAGAGACCCAGTACTTC
CDR3: CASSPPPSGQIETQYF

size: .
D: .
J: TRBJ2-7
V: TRBV19
DNA: TGTGCCAGTAGTATAACAGCCAGCTACGAGCAGTACTTC
CDR3: CASSITASYEQYF

size: .
D: TRBD1
J: TRBJ1-1
V: TRBV5-1
DNA: TGCGCCAGCACGACAGGGGCGAACACTGAAGCTTTCTTT
CDR3: CASTTGANTEAFF

size: .
D: .
J: TRBJ1-1
V: TRBV7-9
DNA: TGTGCCAGCAGCTTACACACCGGGGGGAACACTGAAGCTTTCTTT
CDR3: CASSLHTGGNTEAFF

size: .
D: .
J: TRBJ2-7
V: TRBV7-8
DNA: TGTGCCAGCAGCCGTAGCGTCCTCATCGATGTAGCATACGAGCAGTACTTC
CDR3: CASSRSVLIDVAYEQYF

size: .
D: TRBD1
J: TRBJ1-6
V: TRBV5-1
DNA: TGCGCCAGCAGCTGGGACAGAAATAATTCACCCCTCCACTTT
CDR3: CASSWDRNNSPLHF

size: .
D: TRBD1
J: TRBJ2-3
V: TRBV7-9
DNA: TGTGCCAGCAGCTTAATCCGACAGGGTTCAGATACGCAGTATTTT
CDR3: CASSLIRQGSDTQYF

size: .
D: .
J: TRBJ2-7
V: TRBV3-1/TRBV3-2
DNA: TGTGCCAGCAGCCGGAAGCCAGACAGTTCCTACGAGCAGTACTTC
CDR3: CASSRKPDSSYEQYF

size: .
D: TRBD1
J: TRBJ2-7
V: TRBV7-6
DNA: TGTGCCAGCAGCCCGATACAGGGGGCCCTAAAGATTTACGAGCAGTACTTC
CDR3: CASSPIQGALKIYEQYF

size: .
D: TRBD2
J: TRBJ2-3
V: TRBV4-1
DNA: TGCGCCAGCAGCCAATGGACTAGCGGGAGGGTCGAGGATACGCAGTATTTT
CDR3: CASSQWTSGRVEDTQYF

size: few
D: TRBD2
J: TRBJ2-3
V: TRBV6-2/TRBV6-3
DNA: TGTGCCAGCAGTCACTCCCTAGCGGGGGTTGATACGCAGTATTTT
CDR3: CASSHSLAGVDTQYF

size: .
D: .
J: TRBJ1-5
V: TRBV7-2
DNA: TGTGCCAGCAGTAAAATTCCGGGGAATCAGCCCCAGCATTTT
CDR3: CASSKIPGNQPQHF